The T cell receptor beta chain described here comes from a study of shared clonotypes between healthy human individuals (dated by TCRdb to 2019 to 2021). Study-wide context: A couple of women and three men aged 18 to 49 years were included in the cohort. Per donor, three plates each were used for CD4 naive and CD4 memory, two for CD8 naive, and one for CD8 memory. Different laboratories and diverse techniques were used to prepare libraries and sequence TCR repertoires, to increase sequencing depth and limit assay-specific biases. Blood TCR repertoires of a handful of healthy adults were deeply sequenced to estimate repertoire size and the extent of clonotype sharing between individuals. Leukapheresis yielded between about 0.85 and 9.5 billion PBMCs per donor. Results and caveats for the whole study, not just this receptor: Even with the large sequencing depth, rarefaction of the sorted-subset datasets indicated that sequencing was incomplete. Compared with non-shared clonotypes, the clonotypes found in all four sorted-subset donors had higher generation probabilities. The small number of donors limited the genetic and exposure-history diversity represented. Pairwise subsampling led to the expectation that sequencing depth would affect the degree of clonotype sharing among donors. Only blood was sampled, and tissue TCR repertoires likely differ from those in blood. Sharing across several donors was observed for about 5% of naive CD4, over 3% of naive CD8, over 2% of memory CD4, and less than 0.45% of memory CD8 clonotypes. Estimated clonotype richness was generally larger for naive than for memory subsets.

Concerning this clone itself: The clone's antigen remains unknown. No base quality information exists; no much larger clone differs at one position.

Using the deep immunoSEQ assay, TCR CDR3 regions were amplified from genomic DNA by multiplex PCR. Genomic DNA extracted from each cell subset was distributed evenly over all wells of several immunoSEQ 96-well plates, and each plate served as one replicate. For sorted subsets, each replicate PCR was loaded with 200 ng genomic DNA, equivalent to approximately 27,000 T cell genomes. The purified libraries were quantified using a Qubit 3.0 fluorometer, sized with a Bioanalyzer 2100, and then quantified again using the KAPA Library Quantification kit. Every immunoSEQ 96-well plate was sequenced on a separate single-read 150-cycle Illumina NextSeq 550 flow cell. In the original analysis: Because the immunoSEQ output held only junctional sequences and lacked quality scores, the filtering could not match the filtering applied to full-length reads. To assign V/J genes and CDR3, sequences were annotated against IMGT germline references using PyIR, a Python wrapper for IgBLAST v1.9. Reads were removed for weak V/J assignments (E-value above 1e-6), missing CDR3, stop codons, out-of-frame junctions, or ambiguous translated residues. V3J clonotypes were defined by identical inferred V gene, J gene, and CDR3 amino acid sequence. To compute the percentage overlap between repertoires, the number of shared unique clonotypes was divided by the size of the smaller repertoire. RTK rarefaction, the Chao1 estimator, and Recon v2.1 estimates of unobserved clonotypes were used to assess repertoire richness. For all TCRbeta clonotypes obtained by the gDNA method from several donors, generation probabilities were computed with OLGA. The table comes from immuneACCESS by way of TCRdb, which keeps in-frame sequences with V and J called. Part of the clones is missing from these tables; in studies checked, under half for an unresolved V gene and the rest for unknown reasons. V and J calls and clone size are given by that table; D and trimming were obtained from the DNA. In all, the sample holds hundreds of thousands of clones, and about 91% of those were seen once. Jointly, the top ten make up approximately 24% of the sample.

For the CD8 naive samples, CD45RO-negative cells were positively selected for CCR7, yielding a CD45RA+CCR7+ population from which TemRA cells were excluded. The donors were healthy, HIV-negative adults with no recently reported acute infections or vaccinations. Only Caucasian adults living in Nashville, Tennessee, USA were represented among the donors. After blood collection by leukapheresis, PBMCs were isolated using Ficoll-Histopaque density gradient centrifugation and then cryopreserved in the vapor phase of liquid nitrogen. Purity and quantity of every magnetically sorted T cell population were checked by analytical flow cytometry. Each sorted fraction had its genomic DNA isolated and then quantified by UV absorbance on a Nanodrop 2000c. The specimen sequenced was naive CD8+ T cells sorted from blood. This specimen's cell subset or site label, interpreted: CD45RA+CCR7+. This receptor was identified in a young man in good health.

The CDR3: CASSLQREGHEQFF. The bases read TGTGCCAGCAGTCTTCAGCGGGAGGGCCATGAGCAGTTCTTC. The chain links TRBV6-5 with TRBJ2-1; 10 bases in the junction line up with TRBD2. The CDR3 numbers 14 residues from cysteine through phenylalanine. The retained sequence is limited to the CDR3, 42 bases, with the frame set at the first base. CDR1 and CDR2, looked up from the germline V gene, are MNHEY and SVGAGI. Relative to germline, V is missing 5 bases and J is missing 8 bases, with 6 bases of the junction outside any gene match.